Below, 28 T cell receptor beta chains from the same sample are listed, as sequenced in a study of blood T cell repertoires in COVID-19. The repertoire was sequenced with immunoSEQ multiplex PCR; TCRdb's copy has only in-frame clones and lacks some. The sample lists approximately 320,000 clones; just under 90% were seen once. Sequences were obtained from peripheral blood. These TCRs come from a woman between 25 and 40 years old with COVID-19, enrolled during active disease.

The J gene is TRBJ2-7, the V gene TRBV7-9; D gene unclear. This CDR3 is 13 amino acids long. Trimming shortened V by 1 base and J by 2 bases, and 6 bases separated the two germline ends. From germline, CDR1 is SEHNR and CDR2 FQNEAQ (reference sequence). CDR3 in amino acids: CASSLVSTYEQYF. The CDR3 coding sequence is TGTGCCAGCAGCTTAGTTTCAACCTACGAGCAGTACTTC.

The chain has TRBV6-2 or TRBV6-3 and TRBJ2-1, with TRBD2 matching over 12 bases. The V gene's germline CDR1 is MNHEY and CDR2 SVGEGT. J gave up 9 bases and V 5 bases, and 5 bases lay outside the gene matches. The CDR3 length is 14 residues. For the CDR3, the DNA is TGTGCCAGCAGTCTACTAGCGGGGGGAATTGAGCAGTTCTTC. This codes for CASSLLAGGIEQFF.

The chain's CDR3 is CASSLARTGNTGELFF. CDR3 nucleotide sequence: TGTGCCAGCAGCCTCGCCCGGACAGGGAACACCGGGGAGCTGTTTTTT. This rearrangement joins TRBV7-6 to TRBJ2-2; TRBD1 matches at 7 bases. The CDR3 extends over 16 amino acids. V shed 5 bases and J 1 base; nucleotides not matched to a gene: 7. Germline loops: CDR1 SGHVS, CDR2 FNYEAQ.

The CDR3 coding sequence is TGTGCCAGCAGAAACCCGGGACCGGGGGTGGCGGAGCAGTACTTC. Its protein product is CASRNPGPGVAEQYF. This chain joins TRBV27 and TRBJ2-7, with D tentatively TRBD2 (6 bases). CDR1 MNHEY and CDR2 SMNVEV come from the germline V gene (reference sequence). The CDR3 has 15 residues. V was cut by 6 bases and J by 7 bases, with 22 bases left in between.

The rearrangement uses TRBV28 and TRBJ1-1; D may be TRBD1 (6 bases). The CDR3 contains 15 residues. The germline V gene has CDR1 MDHEN and CDR2 SYDVKM. V gave up 5 bases and J gave up 4 bases, with 17 bases separating them. The CDR3 DNA reads as TGTGCCAGCAGTATCCAACAGGGATTTTTCACTGAAGCTTTCTTT. Amino acid sequence: CASSIQQGFFTEAFF.

The genes are TRBV19 and TRBJ1-1; TRBD1 aligns across 8 bases. CDR3 length: 16 residues. Germline CDR1 and CDR2: LNHDA and SQIVND (reference sequence). The junction had 13 bases not matched to a gene; V was cut back by 5 bases and J by 5 bases. In nucleotides, the CDR3 is TGTGCCAGTAGTCCTGACAGGGGAATACGGGGGACTGAAGCTTTCTTT. The encoded protein is CASSPDRGIRGTEAFF. The whole variable domain, remainder taken from reference TRBV19 and TRBJ1-1, is DGGITQSPKYLFRKEGQNVTLSCEQNLNHDAMYWYRQDPGQGLRLIYYSQIVNDFQKGDIAEGYSVSREKKESFPLTVTSAQKNPTAFYLCASSPDRGIRGTEAFFGQGTRLTVV.

This chain uses TRBV9 with TRBJ2-2; a weak D match, TRBD2 (5 bases). Germline CDR1 reads SGDLS; CDR2 reads YYNGEE. The CDR3 consists of 13 residues. The V end lost 0 bases, the J end lost 7 bases, and 7 bases lay between the germline ends. The CDR3: CASSVGTYGELFF. The CDR3 nucleotides read TGTGCCAGCAGCGTAGGGACTTACGGGGAGCTGTTTTTT.

V is TRBV7-2 and J is TRBJ2-7; D gene unclear. V lost 5 bases, J lost 2 bases, and 13 bases lay in between. Germline V gives CDR1 SGHTA, CDR2 FQGNSA. The length of the CDR3 is 14 residues. CDR3 DNA sequence: TGTGCCAGCAGCCCCGAGCGCCCCCCCTACGAGCAGTACTTC. This gives the protein CASSPERPPYEQYF.

The V call is TRBV5-6, the J call TRBJ2-7; the D gene is possibly TRBD2 (5 bases). V was cut by 3 bases and J by 5 bases, with 18 bases left in between. CDR3 size: 15 residues. The germline gives CDR1 SGHDT, CDR2 YYEEEE. The CDR3 spells CASSSPPGWENEQYF. CDR3 DNA sequence: TGTGCCAGCAGCTCTCCGCCGGGTTGGGAGAACGAGCAGTACTTC.

This chain connects TRBV27 to TRBJ2-4; 9 nucleotides align to TRBD1. This CDR3 has 15 residues. Per germline, CDR1 MNHEY and CDR2 SMNVEV (reference sequence). The J segment lost 0 bases and the V segment lost 4 bases, leaving 1 base of the junction unmatched. The CDR3, as DNA: TGTGCCAGCAGTTGGGACAGGGAAGCCAAAAACATTCAGTACTTC. Translated, it gives CASSWDREAKNIQYF.

The chain carries TRBV6-5 and TRBJ2-4; D unresolved. The CDR3 extends over 14 amino acids. CDR1 is MNHEY, CDR2 SVGAGI, per germline. Trimming stripped 6 bases from V and 2 bases from J, with 11 bases between. In nucleotides, the CDR3 is TGTGCCAGCAGCTCCCTTGGGCCCAAAAACATTCAGTACTTC. Its protein is CASSSLGPKNIQYF.

The chain recombines TRBV7-2 with TRBJ2-7; 9 positions match TRBD1. Germline CDR1 reads SGHTA; CDR2 reads FQGNSA. The CDR3 totals 16 residues. V was pared by 4 bases and J by 5 bases, with 12 bases of the junction left unmatched. For the CDR3, the DNA is TGTGCCAGCAGCTCACCATATTGGACAGGGGAGGACGAGCAGTACTTC. Translating gives CASSSPYWTGEDEQYF.

This chain uses TRBV25-1 with TRBJ2-1; D might be TRBD1 (6 bases). Germline-derived CDR1 and CDR2 are MGHDK and SYGVNS. The CDR3 loop spans 14 amino acids. The germline V and J ends were trimmed by 7 bases and 4 bases, with 14 bases remaining between them. The CDR3 coding sequence is TGTGCCAGCACCTTGGATGGACAGTACAATGAGCAGTTCTTC. It encodes CASTLDGQYNEQFF.

The chain employs TRBV19 and TRBJ2-1, with 9 nucleotides matching TRBD2. With V trimmed by 0 bases and J by 4 bases, 10 bases remained unmatched. The CDR3 consists of 18 residues. Germline V gives CDR1 LNHDA, CDR2 SQIVND (reference sequence). The CDR3 DNA sequence: TGTGCCAGTAGTATAGAGTCCCCAGCGGGGGGTATTTACAATGAGCAGTTCTTC. Its protein is CASSIESPAGGIYNEQFF.

The rearrangement uses TRBV5-1 and TRBJ2-3; D gene uncertain. Per germline, CDR1 SGHRS and CDR2 YFSETQ. This CDR3 has 12 residues. Trimming shortened V by 5 bases and J by 4 bases, and 8 bases separated the two germline ends. DNA for the CDR3: TGCGCCAGCAGTATTCTTCCAGATACGCAGTATTTT. Residues: CASSILPDTQYF.

The chain recombines TRBV5-6 with TRBJ2-3; 12 nucleotides match TRBD2. This CDR3 spans 16 amino acids. Looked up from germline, CDR1 is SGHDT and CDR2 is YYEEEE. After removal of 4 bases from V and 4 bases from J, the junction contained 7 bases not matched to a gene. The CDR3 loop reads CASSPPSGGAPDTQYF. In DNA, the CDR3 is TGTGCCAGCAGCCCGCCTAGCGGGGGGGCCCCAGATACGCAGTATTTT.

This clone was recorded a few times. This chain connects TRBV2 to TRBJ1-3; 8 bases fit TRBD1. Trimming at V came to 6 bases and at J to 3 bases, leaving 4 bases not matched to a gene. The CDR3 is 14 residues long. Per germline, CDR1 SNHLY and CDR2 FYNNEI. CDR3 protein: CASSDTGGGNTIYF. The CDR3 nucleotides are TGTGCCAGCAGCGACACAGGGGGTGGAAACACCATATATTTT.

This chain uses TRBV3-1 (or the pseudogene TRBV3-2) with TRBJ1-2; D is perhaps TRBD1 (5 bases). Germline V gene data show CDR1 as LGHDT and CDR2 as YNNKEL (reference sequence). V dropped 4 bases and J dropped 4 bases, with 13 bases sitting between them. The CDR3 is 14 residues long. The CDR3 protein is CASSPREGVYGYTF. Written as DNA, the CDR3 is TGTGCCAGCAGCCCCAGGGAAGGGGTCTATGGCTACACCTTC.

The V gene is TRBV10-3, the J gene TRBJ1-1, with 9 positions matching TRBD1. The CDR3 extends over 15 amino acids. The germline gives CDR1 ENHRY, CDR2 SYGVKD. V was pared by 6 bases and J by 5 bases, with 10 bases of the junction left unmatched. Written as DNA, the CDR3 is TGTGCCATCAGCGGTGTACAGGGGGCGAGAACTGAAGCTTTCTTT. Protein product: CAISGVQGARTEAFF.

J is TRBJ2-1 and V is TRBV10-2; 8 bases are shared with TRBD2. With V trimmed by 3 bases and J by 8 bases, 9 bases remained unmatched. The CDR3 runs to 15 residues. Germline CDR1 WSHSY, CDR2 SAAADI. CDR3 DNA: TGCGCCAGCAGTGATCGCGGGGGGTCTGGCTATGAGCAGTTCTTC. This codes for CASSDRGGSGYEQFF.

The V gene is TRBV2, the J gene TRBJ1-1; weak D call: TRBD1 (5 bases). The CDR3 loop spans 12 amino acids. From germline, CDR1 is SNHLY and CDR2 FYNNEI. V shed 7 bases and J shed 3 bases, with 9 bases lying between them. CDR3 sequence (DNA): TGTGCCAGCATCGGGGGACACACTGAAGCTTTCTTT. Protein sequence: CASIGGHTEAFF.

The chain is built from TRBV12-3 or TRBV12-4 and TRBJ1-4, with D possibly matching TRBD1 (5 bases). Trimming shortened V by 6 bases and J by 7 bases, and 9 bases separated the two germline ends. The CDR3 spans 12 residues. CDR3 protein: CASSPGGEKLFF. The CDR3 DNA sequence: TGTGCCAGCAGCCCGGGGGGTGAAAAACTGTTTTTT.

This clone was observed a handful of times. The chain employs TRBV27 and TRBJ2-7; tentative D call: TRBD2 (5 bases). The CDR3 totals 12 residues. Germline assignment: CDR1 MNHEY and CDR2 SMNVEV (reference sequence). V lost 8 bases, J lost 7 bases, and 15 bases lay in between. For the CDR3, the DNA is TGTGCCAGCTTCGGGAAGAGTTGGGAGCAGTACTTC. Translation gives CASFGKSWEQYF.

V is TRBV4-1 and J is TRBJ2-5; D gene unclear. Germline CDR1 and CDR2: MGHRA and YSYEKL. V was cut by 4 bases and J by 7 bases, with 16 bases left in between. The CDR3 extends over 14 amino acids. CDR3 in amino acids: CASSPRGQRGTQYF. Here the CDR3 DNA reads TGCGCCAGCAGCCCTCGCGGCCAGCGAGGGACCCAGTACTTC.

V usage is TRBV29-1 and J usage is TRBJ1-1; possible D gene TRBD1, 5 bases. V was clipped by 6 bases and J by 5 bases, with 13 bases between them. This CDR3 contains 12 residues. The germline V gene encodes CDR1 SQVTM and CDR2 ANQGSEA. The CDR3 bases are TGCAGCGTGAGGAGGGACGGAACTGAAGCTTTCTTT. Amino acids: CSVRRDGTEAFF.

The gene calls are TRBV30 and TRBJ1-2, with 12 positions matching TRBD1. Germline-derived CDR1 and CDR2 are GTSNPN and SVGIG (reference sequence). V lost 2 bases to trimming and J lost 9 bases; unmatched junction nucleotides: 7. CDR3 size: 14 residues. This CDR3 is CAWSPGQGAPRYTF. CDR3 nucleotides: TGTGCCTGGAGTCCGGGACAGGGGGCCCCCCGCTACACCTTC.

The rearrangement links TRBV27 to TRBJ2-7, with a possible D match to TRBD1 (6 bases). The germline CDR1 and CDR2 sequences are MNHEY and SMNVEV (reference sequence). The CDR3 loop spans 13 amino acids. V dropped 4 bases and J dropped 3 bases, with 10 bases sitting between them. The CDR3 region is CASSYRQDYEQYF. For the CDR3, the DNA is TGTGCCAGCAGTTACCGACAGGACTACGAGCAGTACTTC.

V is TRBV10-2 and J is TRBJ1-6, with D possibly TRBD1 on 6 matching bases. From germline, CDR1 is WSHSY and CDR2 SAAADI. This CDR3 region has 15 residues. The V end lost 3 bases, the J end lost 8 bases, and 14 bases lay between the germline ends. This CDR3 reads CASSEGSPGDSPLHF. The CDR3 nucleotides read TGCGCCAGCAGTGAAGGCAGCCCAGGGGATTCACCCCTCCACTTT.